Presented here are 4 T cell receptor beta chains from one specimen sequenced in a study of cytomegalovirus exposure and HLA in healthy donors. 13 Jbeta primers and 60 Vbeta primers were used for the PCR. Only in-frame clones appear in the TCRdb table, and some are missing; sequencing was by immunoSEQ multiplex PCR. The top ten clones hold about 1.5% of a sample with some 150,000 clones, about 80% of them seen once. The source material was PBMCs. These receptors were collected from a man younger than 45 in good health and CMV-seropositive.

The rearrangement links TRBV7-3 to TRBJ2-6; TRBD1 might be the D (6 bases). V lost 0 bases to trimming and J lost 2 bases, with 11 bases between them. Germline loops: CDR1 SGHTA, CDR2 FQGTGA. This CDR3 is 17 amino acids long. The CDR3 spells CASSLTGAGTGANVLTF. The DNA for the CDR3 is TGTGCCAGCAGCTTAACGGGGGCAGGGACTGGGGCCAACGTCCTGACTTTC.

The V gene is TRBV5-5, the J gene TRBJ2-5; weak D call: TRBD1 (6 bases). TRBJ2-7 matches the DNA end more closely, so the J call is doubtful. There are 15 residues in the CDR3. The germline V gene encodes CDR1 SGHKS and CDR2 YYEKEE (reference sequence). The CDR3 here is CASSLSVQGPYEQYF. Here the CDR3 DNA reads TGTGCCAGCAGCTTGTCGGTACAGGGACCCTACGAGCAGTACTTC.

The chain combines TRBV2 with TRBJ1-6, with a possible D match to TRBD1 (6 bases). The germline gives CDR1 SNHLY, CDR2 FYNNEI. This CDR3 region has 18 residues. The V and J ends lost 5 bases and 8 bases respectively, with 25 bases between them. CDR3 bases: TGTGCCAGCAGTCCGTTTCCGAACGGCCGGGACATCGATTCACCCCTCCACTTT. Translation gives CASSPFPNGRDIDSPLHF.

The chain is built from TRBV6-6 and TRBJ2-1, with 9 nucleotides matching TRBD2. After removal of 8 bases from V and 5 bases from J, the junction contained 7 bases not matched to a gene. The CDR3 sequence is 14 residues long. Germline V gene data show CDR1 as MNHNY and CDR2 as SVGAGI (reference sequence). CDR3 nucleotides: TGTGCCAGCCAAGAAGCGGGAGGAGACAATGAGCAGTTCTTC. It is translated as CASQEAGGDNEQFF.